This T cell receptor (beta chain) was sequenced during a study of T cell responses to AZD1222 COVID-19 vaccine. Trimming took 5 bases from V and 4 from J, leaving 20 bases between them. In germline, CDR1 is PRHDT, CDR2 FYEKMQ (reference sequence). The CDR3 is 16 residues long. To note about this clone: What it binds is unknown.

Some clones are missing from TCRdb's copy, which holds only in-frame ones; the method was immunoSEQ multiplex PCR. This repertoire shows 100,000 or so clones, roughly 82% found once; its top ten account for approximately 5.1%. Study observations and caveats: Spike-specific TCR depth and breadth grew after two AZD1222 doses. Spike as a whole was targeted by vaccine-associated CD4 TCRs, dominant at 160-218 and 743-854.

This receptor was taken from an adult in good health. Sequencing used peripheral blood, obtained on day 0 of AZD1222 vaccination. This rearrangement joins TRBV13 to TRBJ2-5; D may be TRBD1 or TRBD2 (5 bases each). CDR3 sequence reads: CASSPRGQGGGETQYF. The CDR3 bases are TGTGCCAGCAGCCCTAGGGGTCAGGGCGGAGGAGAGACCCAGTACTTC.